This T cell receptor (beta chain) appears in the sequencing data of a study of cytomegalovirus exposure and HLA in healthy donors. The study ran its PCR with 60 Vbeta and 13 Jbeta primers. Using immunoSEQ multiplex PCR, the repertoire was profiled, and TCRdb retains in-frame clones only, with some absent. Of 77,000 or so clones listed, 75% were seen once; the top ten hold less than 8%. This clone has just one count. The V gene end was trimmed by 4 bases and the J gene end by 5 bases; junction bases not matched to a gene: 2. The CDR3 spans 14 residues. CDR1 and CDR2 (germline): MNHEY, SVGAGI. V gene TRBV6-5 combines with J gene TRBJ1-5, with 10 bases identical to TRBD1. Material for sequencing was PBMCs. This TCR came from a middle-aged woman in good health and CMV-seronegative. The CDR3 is CASSSDRGYQPQHF. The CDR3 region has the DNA TGTGCCAGCAGTTCGGACAGGGGGTATCAGCCCCAGCATTTT.